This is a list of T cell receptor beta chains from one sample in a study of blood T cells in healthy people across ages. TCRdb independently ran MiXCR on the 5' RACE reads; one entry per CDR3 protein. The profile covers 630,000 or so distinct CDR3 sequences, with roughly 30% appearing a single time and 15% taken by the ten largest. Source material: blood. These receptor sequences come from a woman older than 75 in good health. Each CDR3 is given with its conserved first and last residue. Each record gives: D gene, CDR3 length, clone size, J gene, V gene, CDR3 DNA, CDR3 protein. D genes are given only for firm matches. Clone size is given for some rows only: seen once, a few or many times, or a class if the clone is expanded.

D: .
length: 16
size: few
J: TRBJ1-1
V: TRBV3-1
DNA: TGTGCCAGCAGCCAAAGAACAGGATTCATGAACACTGAAGCTTTCTTT
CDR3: CASSQRTGFMNTEAFF

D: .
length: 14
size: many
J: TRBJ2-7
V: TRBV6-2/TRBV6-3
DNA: TGTGCCAGCAGTTACTCGACCAGGGGCTACGAGCAGTACTTC
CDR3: CASSYSTRGYEQYF

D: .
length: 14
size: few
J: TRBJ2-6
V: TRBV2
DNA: TGTGTCAGCAGGCTGGGGCCTGGGGCCAACGTCCTGACTTTC
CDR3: CVSRLGPGANVLTF

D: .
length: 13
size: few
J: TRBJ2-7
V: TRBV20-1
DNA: TGCAGTGCCTTCCGGGACACCCACTACGAGCAGTACTTC
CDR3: CSAFRDTHYEQYF

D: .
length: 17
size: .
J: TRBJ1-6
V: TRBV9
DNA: TGTGCCAGCAGCGTAACCCCAGATCGGGAGGTCTGTTCACCCCTCCACTTT
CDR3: CASSVTPDREVCSPLHF

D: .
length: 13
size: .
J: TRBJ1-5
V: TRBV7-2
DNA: TGTGCCAGCAGCTTACCGTGGAATCAGCCCCAGCATTTT
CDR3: CASSLPWNQPQHF

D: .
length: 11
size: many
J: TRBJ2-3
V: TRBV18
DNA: TGTGCCAGCTCTACCGGGGATACGCAGTATTTT
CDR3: CASSTGDTQYF

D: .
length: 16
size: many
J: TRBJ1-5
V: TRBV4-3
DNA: TGCGCCAGCAGCCAAGGGACAGAGGGAGGCAATCAGCCCCAGCATTTT
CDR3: CASSQGTEGGNQPQHF

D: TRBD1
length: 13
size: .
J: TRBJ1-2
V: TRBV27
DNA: TGTGCCAGCAGCATCGACAGGGGGCATAGCTACACCTTC
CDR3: CASSIDRGHSYTF

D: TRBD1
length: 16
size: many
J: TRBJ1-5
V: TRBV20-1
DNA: TGCAGTGCTAGCCTGGTGACAGGGGTAGGGAATCAGCCCCAGCATTTT
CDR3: CSASLVTGVGNQPQHF

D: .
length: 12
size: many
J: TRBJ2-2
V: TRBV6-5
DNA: TGTGCCAGCAGTCCGCGAACCGGGGAGCTGTTTTTT
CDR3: CASSPRTGELFF

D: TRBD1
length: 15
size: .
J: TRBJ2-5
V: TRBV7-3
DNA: TGTGCCAGCAGCTTAAGGACAGGGGTATACAATGAGCAGTACTTC
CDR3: CASSLRTGVYNEQYF

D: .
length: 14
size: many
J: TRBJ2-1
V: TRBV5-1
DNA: TGCGCCAGCAGCTTGGGTTTAGGGGGGAATGAGCAGTTCTTC
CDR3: CASSLGLGGNEQFF

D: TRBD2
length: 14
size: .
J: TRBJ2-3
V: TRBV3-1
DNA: TGTGCCAGCCGACCCGCCGGGGGGGGAGATACGCAGTATTTT
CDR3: CASRPAGGGDTQYF

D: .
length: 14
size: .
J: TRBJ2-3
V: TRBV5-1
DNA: TGCGCCAGCGGCAGGGGGGGGGCTGCAGATACGCAGTATTTT
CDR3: CASGRGGAADTQYF

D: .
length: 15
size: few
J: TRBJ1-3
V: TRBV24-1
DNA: TGTGCCACCAGTGATTTGGCGGGAAACGGAAACACCATATATTTT
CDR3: CATSDLAGNGNTIYF

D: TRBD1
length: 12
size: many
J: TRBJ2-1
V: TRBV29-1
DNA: TGCAGCGCCGGACAGGGTTCTAATGAGCAGTTCTTC
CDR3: CSAGQGSNEQFF

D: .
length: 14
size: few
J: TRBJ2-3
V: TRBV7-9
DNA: TGTGCCAGCAGCTTACGGGGGCAGGGAGATACGCAGTATTTT
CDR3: CASSLRGQGDTQYF

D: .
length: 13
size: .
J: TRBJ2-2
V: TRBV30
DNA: TGTGCCTGGAGCAGGGGGAGGACCGGGGAGCTGTTTTTT
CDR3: CAWSRGRTGELFF

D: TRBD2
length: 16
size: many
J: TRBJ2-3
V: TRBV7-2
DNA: TGTGCCAGCAGCCGCTCAGCGGGGGGAATCACAGATACGCAGTATTTT
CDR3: CASSRSAGGITDTQYF

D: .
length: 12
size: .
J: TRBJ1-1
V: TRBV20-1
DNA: TGCAGTGCTACAAGGACAGTAACTGAAGCTTTCTTT
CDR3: CSATRTVTEAFF

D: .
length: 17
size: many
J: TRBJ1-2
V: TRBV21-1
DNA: TGTGCCAGCTGTAAGGGGAAAAAACACCTACTCCACTATGGCTACACCTTC
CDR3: CASCKGKKHLLHYGYTF

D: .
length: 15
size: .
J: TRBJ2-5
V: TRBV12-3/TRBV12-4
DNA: TGTGCCAGCACCGTAGGCTTAGCGGTACGGAATGAGCAGTACTTC
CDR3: CASTVGLAVRNEQYF

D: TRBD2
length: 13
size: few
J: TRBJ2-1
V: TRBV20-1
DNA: TGCAGTGCTAGAGCCCTAGCGGGGAATGAGCAGTTCTTC
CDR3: CSARALAGNEQFF

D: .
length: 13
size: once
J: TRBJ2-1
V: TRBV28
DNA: TGTGCCAGCAGCCAGCCAAGGAGCAATGAGCAGTTCTTC
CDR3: CASSQPRSNEQFF

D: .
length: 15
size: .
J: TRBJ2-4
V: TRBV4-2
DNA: TGTGCCAGCAGCCAAGAAGCTCGAGGAGCATGGATTCAGTACTTC
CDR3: CASSQEARGAWIQYF